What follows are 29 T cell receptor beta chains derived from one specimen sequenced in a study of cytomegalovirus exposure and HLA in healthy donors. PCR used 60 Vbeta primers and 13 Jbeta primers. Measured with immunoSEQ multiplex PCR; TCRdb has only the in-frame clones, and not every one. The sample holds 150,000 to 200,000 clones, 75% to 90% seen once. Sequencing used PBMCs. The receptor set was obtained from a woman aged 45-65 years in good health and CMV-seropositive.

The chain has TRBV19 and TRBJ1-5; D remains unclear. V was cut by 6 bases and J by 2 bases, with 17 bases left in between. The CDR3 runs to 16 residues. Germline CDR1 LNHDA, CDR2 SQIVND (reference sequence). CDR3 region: CASRSWGGKGNQPQHF. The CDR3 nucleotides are TGTGCCAGTAGGAGTTGGGGAGGGAAAGGCAATCAGCCCCAGCATTTT.

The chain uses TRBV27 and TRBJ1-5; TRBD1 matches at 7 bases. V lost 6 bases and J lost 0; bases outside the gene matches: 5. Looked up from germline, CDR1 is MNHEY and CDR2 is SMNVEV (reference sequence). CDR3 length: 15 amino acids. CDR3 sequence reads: CASRDGQVSNQPQHF. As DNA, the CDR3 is TGTGCCAGCAGAGACGGACAGGTTAGCAATCAGCCCCAGCATTTT.

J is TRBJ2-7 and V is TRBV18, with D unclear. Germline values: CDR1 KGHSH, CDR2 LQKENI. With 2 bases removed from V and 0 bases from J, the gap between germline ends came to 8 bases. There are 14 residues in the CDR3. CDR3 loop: CASSPSVSSYEQYF. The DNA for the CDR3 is TGTGCCAGCTCACCATCCGTCAGCTCCTACGAGCAGTACTTC.

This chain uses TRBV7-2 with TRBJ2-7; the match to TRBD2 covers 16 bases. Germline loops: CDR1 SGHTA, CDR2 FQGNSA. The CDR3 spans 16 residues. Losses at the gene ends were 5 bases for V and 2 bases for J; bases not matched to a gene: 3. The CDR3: CASSPGTSGGAYEQYF. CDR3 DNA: TGTGCCAGCAGCCCCGGGACTAGCGGGGGGGCCTACGAGCAGTACTTC.

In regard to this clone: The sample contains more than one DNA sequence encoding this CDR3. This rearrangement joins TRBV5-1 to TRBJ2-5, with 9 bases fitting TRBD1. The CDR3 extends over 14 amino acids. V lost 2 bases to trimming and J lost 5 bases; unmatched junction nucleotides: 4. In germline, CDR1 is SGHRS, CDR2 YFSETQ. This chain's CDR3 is CASSLTGGGETQYF. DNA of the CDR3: TGCGCCAGCAGCTTAACAGGGGGCGGGGAGACCCAGTACTTC. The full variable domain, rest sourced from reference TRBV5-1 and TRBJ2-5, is KAGVTQTPRYLIKTRGQQVTLSCSPISGHRSVSWYQQTPGQGLQFLFEYFSETQRNKGNFPGRFSGRQFSNSRSEMNVSTLELGDSALYLCASSLTGGGETQYFGPGTRLLVL.

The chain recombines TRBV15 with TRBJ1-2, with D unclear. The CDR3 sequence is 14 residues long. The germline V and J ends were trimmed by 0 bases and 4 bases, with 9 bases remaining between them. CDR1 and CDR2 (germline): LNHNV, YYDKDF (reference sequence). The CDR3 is CATSRDLGGYGYTF. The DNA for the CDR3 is TGTGCCACCAGCAGAGATCTGGGAGGCTATGGCTACACCTTC.

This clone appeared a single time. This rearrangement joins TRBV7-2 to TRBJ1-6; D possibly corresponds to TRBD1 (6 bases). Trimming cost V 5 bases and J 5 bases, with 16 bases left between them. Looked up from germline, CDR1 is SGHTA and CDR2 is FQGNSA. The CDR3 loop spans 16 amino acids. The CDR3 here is CASSPNPTGNNSPLHF. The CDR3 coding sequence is TGTGCCAGCAGCCCAAACCCTACAGGGAATAATTCACCCCTCCACTTT. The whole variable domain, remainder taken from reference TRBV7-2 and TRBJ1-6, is GAGVSQSPSNKVTEKGKDVELRCDPISGHTALYWYRQSLGQGLEFLIYFQGNSAPDKSGLPSDRFSAERTGGSVSTLTIQRTQQEDSAVYLCASSPNPTGNNSPLHFGNGTRLTVT.

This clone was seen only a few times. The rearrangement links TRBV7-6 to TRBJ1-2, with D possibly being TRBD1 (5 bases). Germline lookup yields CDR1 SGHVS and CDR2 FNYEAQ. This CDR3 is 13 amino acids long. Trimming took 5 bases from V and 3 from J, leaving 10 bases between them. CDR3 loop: CASSPDRYYGYTF. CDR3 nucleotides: TGTGCCAGCAGCCCTGACAGATACTATGGCTACACCTTC.

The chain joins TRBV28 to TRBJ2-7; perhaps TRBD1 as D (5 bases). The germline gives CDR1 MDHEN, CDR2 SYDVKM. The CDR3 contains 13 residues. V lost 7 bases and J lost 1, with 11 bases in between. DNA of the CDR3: TGTGCCAGCAAGAAGGGGTTTTCCTACGAGCAGTACTTC. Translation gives CASKKGFSYEQYF.

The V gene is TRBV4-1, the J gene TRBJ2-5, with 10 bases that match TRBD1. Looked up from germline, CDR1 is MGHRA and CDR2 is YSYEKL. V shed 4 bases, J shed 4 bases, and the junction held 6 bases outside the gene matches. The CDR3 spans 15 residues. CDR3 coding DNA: TGCGCCAGCAGCCGCCCGACAGGGGGCAGAGAGACCCAGTACTTC. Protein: CASSRPTGGRETQYF.

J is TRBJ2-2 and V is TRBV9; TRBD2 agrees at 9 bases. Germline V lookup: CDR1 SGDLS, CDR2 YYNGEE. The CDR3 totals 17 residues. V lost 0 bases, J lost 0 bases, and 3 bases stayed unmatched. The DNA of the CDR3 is TGTGCCAGCAGCGTAGTGCGGGGGGGGGCGAACACCGGGGAGCTGTTTTTT. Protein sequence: CASSVVRGGANTGELFF.

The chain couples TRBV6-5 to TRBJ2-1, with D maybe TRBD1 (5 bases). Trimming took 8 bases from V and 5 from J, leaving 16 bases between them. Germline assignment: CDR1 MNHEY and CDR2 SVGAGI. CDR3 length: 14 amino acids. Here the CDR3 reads CASQSGIGDNEQFF. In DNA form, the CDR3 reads TGTGCCAGCCAATCCGGAATAGGGGACAATGAGCAGTTCTTC.

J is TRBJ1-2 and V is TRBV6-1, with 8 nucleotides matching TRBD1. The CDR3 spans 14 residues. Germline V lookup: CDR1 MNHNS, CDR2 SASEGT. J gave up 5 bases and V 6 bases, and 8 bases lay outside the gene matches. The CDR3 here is CASSLSRTGYGYTF. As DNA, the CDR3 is TGTGCCAGCAGCCTGAGCAGGACAGGGTATGGCTACACCTTC.

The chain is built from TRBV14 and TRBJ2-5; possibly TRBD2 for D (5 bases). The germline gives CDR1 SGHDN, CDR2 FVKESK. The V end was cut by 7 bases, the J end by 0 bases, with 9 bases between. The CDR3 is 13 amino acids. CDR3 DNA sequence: TGTGCCAGCACCGAGGGAAACCAAGAGACCCAGTACTTC. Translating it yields CASTEGNQETQYF. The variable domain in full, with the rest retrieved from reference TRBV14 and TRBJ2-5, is EAGVTQFPSHSVIEKGQTVTLRCDPISGHDNLYWYRRVMGKEIKFLLHFVKESKQDESGMPNNRFLAERTGGTYSTLKVQPAELEDSGVYFCASTEGNQETQYFGPGTRLLVL.

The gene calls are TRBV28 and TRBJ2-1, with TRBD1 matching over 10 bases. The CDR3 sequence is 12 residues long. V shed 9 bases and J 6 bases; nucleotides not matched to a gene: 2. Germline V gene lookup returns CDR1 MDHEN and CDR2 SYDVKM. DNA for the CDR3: TGTGCCAGTAGGGACAGGGGCAATGAGCAGTTCTTC. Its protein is CASRDRGNEQFF.

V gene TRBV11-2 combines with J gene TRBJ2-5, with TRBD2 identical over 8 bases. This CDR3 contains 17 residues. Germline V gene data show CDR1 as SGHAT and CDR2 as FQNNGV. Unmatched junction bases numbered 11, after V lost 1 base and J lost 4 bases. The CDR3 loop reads CASSLGTSGSGGETQYF. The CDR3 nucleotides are TGTGCCAGCAGCTTAGGGACGAGCGGGAGTGGTGGAGAGACCCAGTACTTC.

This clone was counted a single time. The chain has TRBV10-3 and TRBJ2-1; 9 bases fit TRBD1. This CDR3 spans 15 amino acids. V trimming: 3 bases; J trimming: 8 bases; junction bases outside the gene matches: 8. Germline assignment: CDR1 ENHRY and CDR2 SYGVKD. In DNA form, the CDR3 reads TGTGCCATCAGTGACGACAGGGGGGTTGATGATGAGCAGTTCTTC. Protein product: CAISDDRGVDDEQFF.

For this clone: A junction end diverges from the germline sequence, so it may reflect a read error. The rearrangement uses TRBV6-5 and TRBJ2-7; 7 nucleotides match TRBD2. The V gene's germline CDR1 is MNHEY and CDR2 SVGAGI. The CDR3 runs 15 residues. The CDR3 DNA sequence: TGTGCCAGCAGTTACGGGACGACTAGCTGGTACGAGCAGTGCTTC. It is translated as CASSYGTTSWYEQCF.

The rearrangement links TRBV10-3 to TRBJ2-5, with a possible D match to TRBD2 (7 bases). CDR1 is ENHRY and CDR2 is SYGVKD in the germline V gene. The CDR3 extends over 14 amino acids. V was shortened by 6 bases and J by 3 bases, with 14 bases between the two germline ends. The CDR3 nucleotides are TGTGCCATCAGCGCTCGGGGGGCCGAAGAGACCCAGTACTTC. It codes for CAISARGAEETQYF.

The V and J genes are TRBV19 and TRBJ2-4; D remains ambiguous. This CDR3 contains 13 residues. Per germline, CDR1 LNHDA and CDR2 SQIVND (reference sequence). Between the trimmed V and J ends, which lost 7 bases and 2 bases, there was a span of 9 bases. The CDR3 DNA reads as TGTGCCAGTATGACAAGGACCAAAAACATTCAGTACTTC. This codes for CASMTRTKNIQYF.

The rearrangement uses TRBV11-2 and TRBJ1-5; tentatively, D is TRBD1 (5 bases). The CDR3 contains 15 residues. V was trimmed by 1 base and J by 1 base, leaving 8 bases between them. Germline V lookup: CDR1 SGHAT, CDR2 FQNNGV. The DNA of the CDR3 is TGTGCCAGCAGCTTAGGCCAGGGCAGCAATCAGCCCCAGCATTTT. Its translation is CASSLGQGSNQPQHF.

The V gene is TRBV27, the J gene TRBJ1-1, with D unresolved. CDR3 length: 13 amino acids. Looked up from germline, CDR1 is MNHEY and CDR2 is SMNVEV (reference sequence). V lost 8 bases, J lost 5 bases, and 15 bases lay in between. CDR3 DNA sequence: TGTGCCAGCGGTCCCCTAACCGGTACTGAAGCTTTCTTT. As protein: CASGPLTGTEAFF.

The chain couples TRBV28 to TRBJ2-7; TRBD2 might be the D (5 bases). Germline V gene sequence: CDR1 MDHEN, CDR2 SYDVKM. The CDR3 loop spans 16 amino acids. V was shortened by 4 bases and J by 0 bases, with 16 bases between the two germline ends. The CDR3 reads CASSSPTRGSSYEQYF. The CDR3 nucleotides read TGTGCCAGCAGTTCCCCGACTCGGGGTAGCTCCTACGAGCAGTACTTC.

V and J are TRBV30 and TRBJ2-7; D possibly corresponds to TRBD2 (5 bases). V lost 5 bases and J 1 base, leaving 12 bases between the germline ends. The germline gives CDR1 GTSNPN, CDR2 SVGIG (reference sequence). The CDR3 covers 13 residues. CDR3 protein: CAWSGGGSYEQYF. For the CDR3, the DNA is TGTGCCTGGTCCGGTGGAGGTTCCTACGAGCAGTACTTC. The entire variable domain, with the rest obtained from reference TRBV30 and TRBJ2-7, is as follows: SQTIHQWPATLVQPVGSPLSLECTVEGTSNPNLYWYRQAAGRGLQLLFYSVGIGQISSEVPQNLSASRPQDRQFILSSKKLLLSDSGFYLCAWSGGGSYEQYFGPGTRLTVT.

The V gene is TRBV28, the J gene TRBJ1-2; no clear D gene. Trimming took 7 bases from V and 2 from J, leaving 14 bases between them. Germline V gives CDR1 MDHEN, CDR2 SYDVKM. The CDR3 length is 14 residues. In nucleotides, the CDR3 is TGTGCCAGCACCTTTTACCAGGCGAACTATGGCTACACCTTC. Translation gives CASTFYQANYGYTF.

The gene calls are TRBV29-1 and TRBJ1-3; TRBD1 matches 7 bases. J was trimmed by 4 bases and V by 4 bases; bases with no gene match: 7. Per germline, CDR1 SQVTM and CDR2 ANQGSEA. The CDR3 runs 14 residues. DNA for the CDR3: TGCAGCGTTGCAGCACAGGGGTCCGGAAACACCATATATTTT. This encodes CSVAAQGSGNTIYF.

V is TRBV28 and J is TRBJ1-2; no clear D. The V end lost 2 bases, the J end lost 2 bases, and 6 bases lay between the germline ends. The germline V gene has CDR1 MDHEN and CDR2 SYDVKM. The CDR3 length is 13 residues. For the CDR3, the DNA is TGTGCCAGCAGTTTAGAGGGCAACTATGGCTACACCTTC. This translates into CASSLEGNYGYTF.

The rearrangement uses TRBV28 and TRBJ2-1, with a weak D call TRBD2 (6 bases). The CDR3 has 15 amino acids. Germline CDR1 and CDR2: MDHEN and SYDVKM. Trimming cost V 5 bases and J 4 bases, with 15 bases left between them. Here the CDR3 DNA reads TGTGCCAGCAGTACCCCCGGGACTGGTTACAATGAGCAGTTCTTC. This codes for CASSTPGTGYNEQFF.

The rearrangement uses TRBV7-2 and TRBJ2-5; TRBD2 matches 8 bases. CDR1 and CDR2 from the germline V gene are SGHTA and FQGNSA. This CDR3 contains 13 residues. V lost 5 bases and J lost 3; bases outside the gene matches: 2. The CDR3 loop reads CASSQGLEETQYF. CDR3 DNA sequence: TGTGCCAGCAGCCAGGGACTAGAAGAGACCCAGTACTTC.